This T cell receptor (beta chain) stems from a study of blood T cell repertoires in COVID-19. At the level of the study: T cells, B-cell-depleted T cells, or PBMCs provided the cDNA or gDNA that served as material.

TCRdb keeps only in-frame clones here, not all; method: immunoSEQ multiplex PCR. This table has approximately 97,000 clones, roughly 87% appearing once. In Seattle, patients joined the study during active infection and were tracked longitudinally. The sequence derives from a woman aged 45 to 65 with COVID-19, enrolled during active disease. Sequenced material: peripheral blood.

CDR3 bases: TGTGCCAGCAGTTACGGGCGACAGAGCTCCTACGAGCAGTACTTC. As protein: CASSYGRQSSYEQYF. The chain employs TRBV6-5 and TRBJ2-7; D might be TRBD1 (5 bases). The CDR3 is 15 residues long. V was cut by 2 bases and J by 0 bases, with 11 bases left in between. Germline CDR1 is MNHEY and CDR2 is SVGAGI.